The 14 T cell receptor beta chains below come from one sample, sequenced in a study of blood T cell repertoires in COVID-19. Some clones are missing from TCRdb's copy, which holds only in-frame ones; the method was immunoSEQ multiplex PCR. The repertoire holds 260,000 or so clones, over 75% seen once, with about 16% in the top ten. Sequencing input: PBMCs or T cells enriched from blood (not recorded which). Receptors originate from a man between 18 and 35 years old who had recovered from COVID-19.

V is TRBV4-2 and J is TRBJ2-7; D gene unclear. Trimming took off 1 base at V and 2 bases at J, with 15 bases between the two ends. This CDR3 spans 16 amino acids. CDR1 and CDR2 (germline): LGHNA, YNFKEQ. CDR3 sequence reads: CASSQVSLDEPYEQYF. CDR3 bases: TGTGCCAGCAGCCAAGTTAGCCTGGATGAACCCTACGAGCAGTACTTC.

The chain combines TRBV5-1 with TRBJ2-3; 12 nucleotides align to TRBD2. V lost 5 bases, J lost 5 bases, and 9 bases stayed unmatched. Looked up from germline, CDR1 is SGHRS and CDR2 is YFSETQ. The CDR3 contains 16 residues. CDR3 sequence (DNA): TGCGCCAGCAGTCCTTTGACTAGCGGGAGCGTAGATACGCAGTATTTT. Protein: CASSPLTSGSVDTQYF.

V usage is TRBV18 and J usage is TRBJ2-2, with D perhaps matching TRBD2 (6 bases). Germline lookup yields CDR1 KGHSH and CDR2 LQKENI. The CDR3 has 12 residues. Trimming shortened V by 5 bases and J by 7 bases, and 8 bases separated the two germline ends. The CDR3 reads CASSAGIGELFF. CDR3 nucleotide sequence: TGTGCCAGCTCAGCGGGGATCGGGGAGCTGTTTTTT.

The V and J genes are TRBV7-9 and TRBJ2-2; 15 bases are a match to TRBD2. The CDR3 has 18 amino acids. CDR1 and CDR2 from the germline V gene are SEHNR and FQNEAQ (reference sequence). Trimming removed 6 bases from V and 4 bases from J; junction bases left unmatched: 9. The CDR3 DNA reads TGTGCCAGCAGGCGCCCCGGACTAGCGGGGGGGGGCACCGGGGAGCTGTTTTTT. Translating gives CASRRPGLAGGGTGELFF.

In DNA, the CDR3 is TGTGCCAGCAGACGTACAGGGGCAGGAAACACCATATATTTT. This codes for CASRRTGAGNTIYF. The rearrangement joins TRBV6-5 to TRBJ1-3; TRBD1 matches 7 bases. The V gene end was trimmed by 6 bases and the J gene end by 4 bases; junction bases not matched to a gene: 6. The germline gives CDR1 MNHEY, CDR2 SVGAGI. This CDR3 has 14 residues.

V is TRBV2 and J is TRBJ2-7, with 11 bases matching TRBD1. CDR1 is SNHLY and CDR2 is FYNNEI in the germline V gene. CDR3 size: 14 residues. Trimming cost V 7 bases and J 3 bases; bases outside gene matches: 5. The CDR3 DNA is TGTGCCAGCACTCCCGGGACAGGGGGCTACGAGCAGTACTTC. This sequence encodes CASTPGTGGYEQYF.

The rearrangement joins TRBV2 to TRBJ2-2; 10 bases are shared with TRBD2. CDR1 is SNHLY and CDR2 is FYNNEI in the germline V gene. The ends lost 3 bases at V and 4 bases at J; junction bases unmatched: 5. This CDR3 has 16 amino acids. The CDR3: CASSDLAGVSTGELFF. The CDR3 DNA follows: TGTGCCAGCAGTGACCTAGCGGGGGTGAGCACCGGGGAGCTGTTTTTT.

The chain links TRBV5-1 to TRBJ2-1, with TRBD2 matching over 9 bases. This CDR3 contains 14 residues. Germline V lookup: CDR1 SGHRS, CDR2 YFSETQ. After removal of 1 base from V and 9 bases from J, the junction contained 5 bases not matched to a gene. CDR3 protein: CASSLTSGWGEQFF. The CDR3 nucleotides are TGCGCCAGCAGCTTGACTAGCGGGTGGGGTGAGCAGTTCTTC. Combining the CDR3 with reference TRBV5-1 and TRBJ2-1 gives the whole variable domain KAGVTQTPRYLIKTRGQQVTLSCSPISGHRSVSWYQQTPGQGLQFLFEYFSETQRNKGNFPGRFSGRQFSNSRSEMNVSTLELGDSALYLCASSLTSGWGEQFFGPGTRLTVL.

V and J are TRBV5-1 and TRBJ2-3; D uncertain. This CDR3 region has 13 residues. Germline-derived CDR1 and CDR2 are SGHRS and YFSETQ. Trimming removed 0 bases at V and 5 bases at J, with 7 bases between. For the CDR3, the DNA is TGCGCCAGCAGCTTGGGGCATGTAGATACGCAGTATTTT. It specifies CASSLGHVDTQYF.

Note on this clone: A much more abundant neighbour one base away suggests this may be a read error. The same CDR3 is also encoded by other DNA sequences in this sample. The chain carries TRBV7-9 and TRBJ1-6; D might be TRBD1 (5 bases). From germline, CDR1 is SEHNR and CDR2 FQNEAQ (reference sequence). The CDR3 runs to 17 residues. CDR3 residues: CASSPHDRGGVNSPLHF. DNA for the CDR3: TGCGCCAGCAGCCCCCACGACCGGGGGGGAGTAAATTCACCCCTCCACTTT.

The gene calls are TRBV5-1 and TRBJ2-5, with 14 bases matching TRBD2. Germline CDR1 is SGHRS and CDR2 is YFSETQ. J lost 2 bases, V lost 4 bases, and 1 base had no gene match. The CDR3 length is 15 residues. CDR3 sequence reads: CASSRTSGGQETQYF. The CDR3 region has the DNA TGCGCCAGCAGCCGGACTAGCGGGGGGCAAGAGACCCAGTACTTC. The whole variable domain, filled in from reference TRBV5-1 and TRBJ2-5, reads KAGVTQTPRYLIKTRGQQVTLSCSPISGHRSVSWYQQTPGQGLQFLFEYFSETQRNKGNFPGRFSGRQFSNSRSEMNVSTLELGDSALYLCASSRTSGGQETQYFGPGTRLLVL.

The chain has TRBV14 and TRBJ2-5; weak D call: TRBD2 (6 bases). Trimming shortened V by 3 bases and J by 2 bases, and 13 bases separated the two germline ends. The germline CDR1 and CDR2 sequences are SGHDN and FVKESK. The CDR3 length is 15 residues. CDR3 amino acids: CASSHSRDFQETQYF. CDR3 sequence (DNA): TGTGCCAGCAGCCATAGCCGGGACTTTCAAGAGACCCAGTACTTC.

This clone was counted between two and nine times. As DNA, the CDR3 is TGTGCCAGCAGTGAAGAGGGGAAAGGATCACCCCTCCACTTT. Its translation is CASSEEGKGSPLHF. V usage is TRBV6-1 and J usage is TRBJ1-6, with D possibly matching TRBD1 (5 bases). V was pared by 1 base and J by 10 bases, with 11 bases between. The germline V gene has CDR1 MNHNS and CDR2 SASEGT. The length of the CDR3 is 14 residues.

The chain is built from TRBV28 and TRBJ1-4; TRBD1 matches at 9 bases. CDR3 size: 19 residues. Per germline, CDR1 MDHEN and CDR2 SYDVKM. V shed 5 bases, J shed 0 bases, and the junction held 13 bases outside the gene matches. CDR3 DNA sequence: TGTGCCAGCAGTCTGTTTCCGGGACAGGGAATTGCAACTAATGAAAAACTGTTTTTT. Its translation: CASSLFPGQGIATNEKLFF.